Reported below is one T cell receptor (beta chain). The antigen is unknown. This entry belongs to a study of PD-1 blockade in classical Hodgkin lymphoma. CDR1 SGHRS and CDR2 YFSETQ come from the germline V gene. The CDR3 is made up of 15 amino acids. Trimming shortened V by 4 bases and J by 0 bases, and 14 bases separated the two germline ends. Libraries were prepared by immunoSEQ multiplex PCR; TCRdb keeps only in-frame clonotypes and omits some of them. Of 75,000 to 100,000 clones in the sample, about four fifths are singletons; the top ten hold 15% to 20%. All trial patients relapsed after autologous stem cell transplantation. Overall study findings and caveats: Complete responders' diversity at baseline resembled that of newly diagnosed patients.

The starting material was peripheral blood mononuclear cells (PBMCs), obtained before the second cycle of nivolumab. This TCR came from a human donor with classical Hodgkin lymphoma. This sequence joins TRBV5-1 and TRBJ2-7, with D tentatively TRBD1 (5 bases). CDR3 DNA sequence: TGCGCCAGCAGCGGGCGACAGTTCAGCTCCTACGAGCAGTACTTC. Amino acid sequence: CASSGRQFSSYEQYF.